Each of the 11 T cell receptor beta chains below was sequenced from the same sample in a study of blood T cell repertoires in COVID-19 (dated by TCRdb to about 2020). Library method: the immunoSEQ multiplex PCR assay. This immuneACCESS table, as held by TCRdb, lists in-frame sequences with V and J called but not all clones. Of the missing ones, under half trace to an unresolved V gene in checked studies; the others have no known cause. The sample profile shows under 40,000 clones; about four fifths of them were found once. The top ten clonotypes cover approximately 14% of the sample. What was sequenced was peripheral blood. Receptor source: a man aged 45-60 years with active or convalescent COVID-19.

The genes are TRBV6-1 and TRBJ1-3; unclear D gene. The CDR3 totals 13 residues. The ends were cut back, 8 bases at V and 4 bases at J, with 12 bases in the middle. Germline CDR1 is MNHNS and CDR2 is SASEGT. The CDR3 spells CASSAGSGNTIYF. The CDR3, as DNA: TGTGCCAGCTCGGCAGGCTCCGGAAACACCATATATTTT.

The gene calls are TRBV19 and TRBJ1-1, with 8 bases that match TRBD1. The CDR3 loop spans 15 amino acids. J gave up 0 bases and V 4 bases, and 4 bases lay outside the gene matches. Germline V gives CDR1 LNHDA, CDR2 SQIVND (reference sequence). The DNA of the CDR3 is TGTGCCAGTAGTAGACTACAGGGGGTGAACACTGAAGCTTTCTTT. It yields the protein CASSRLQGVNTEAFF.

The J gene is TRBJ2-3, the V gene TRBV6-5, with 10 bases identical to TRBD2. V shed 5 bases, J shed 6 bases, and the junction held 8 bases outside the gene matches. The CDR3 spans 15 residues. Per the germline V gene, CDR1 is MNHEY and CDR2 is SVGAGI. CDR3 region: CASSPVAGGMDTQYF. In DNA, the CDR3 is TGTGCCAGCAGTCCCGTAGCGGGGGGCATGGATACGCAGTATTTT.

The chain carries TRBV2 and TRBJ1-5, with a tentative D call TRBD1 (5 bases). V was pared by 2 bases and J by 2 bases, with 10 bases between. Germline V gives CDR1 SNHLY, CDR2 FYNNEI. This CDR3 is 15 amino acids long. CDR3 sequence reads: CASSELGGGNQPQHF. Written as DNA, the CDR3 is TGTGCCAGCAGTGAACTCGGGGGTGGCAATCAGCCCCAGCATTTT.

This rearrangement joins TRBV7-9 to TRBJ2-2, with unresolved D. Germline V gives CDR1 SEHNR, CDR2 FQNEAQ (reference sequence). This CDR3 has 10 amino acids. V shed 1 base and J shed 13 bases, with 4 bases lying between them. For the CDR3, the DNA is TGTGCCAGCAGCTTAGACAGGCTGTTTTTT. Protein sequence: CASSLDRLFF.

The chain has TRBV5-4 and TRBJ1-1; perhaps TRBD1 as D (6 bases). Trimming stripped 2 bases from V and 3 bases from J, with 11 bases between. Per germline, CDR1 SGHNT and CDR2 YYREEE (reference sequence). The CDR3 loop spans 14 amino acids. CDR3 sequence: CASSFGPGDTEAFF. In nucleotides, the CDR3 is TGTGCCAGCAGCTTCGGACCAGGGGACACTGAAGCTTTCTTT.

The V call is TRBV25-1, the J call TRBJ2-7; D perhaps matches TRBD1 (6 bases). V lost 2 bases and J lost 5, with 13 bases in between. Germline-derived CDR1 and CDR2 are MGHDK and SYGVNS. The CDR3 covers 14 residues. CDR3 in DNA: TGTGCCAGCAGTGAACGCAGGGGTGGGCACGAGCAGTACTTC. Its protein product is CASSERRGGHEQYF.

This sequence joins TRBV7-2 and TRBJ2-7; D remains ambiguous. V lost 2 bases to trimming and J lost 6 bases, with 14 bases between them. Germline CDR1 is SGHTA and CDR2 is FQGNSA. This CDR3 has 14 amino acids. The CDR3 sequence is CASSLYPVRSEQYF. As DNA, the CDR3 is TGTGCCAGCAGCTTATACCCGGTTAGGAGCGAGCAGTACTTC.

The chain combines TRBV5-6 with TRBJ1-2, with 8 bases lining up with TRBD1. The CDR3 has 14 residues. The germline gives CDR1 SGHDT, CDR2 YYEEEE. V was clipped by 3 bases and J by 0 bases; unmatched bases: 1. CDR3 coding DNA: TGTGCCAGCAGCTGGGACAGGTCTAACTATGGCTACACCTTC. Amino acids: CASSWDRSNYGYTF.

The chain carries TRBV3-1 (or the pseudogene TRBV3-2) and TRBJ2-5, with 9 bases aligning to TRBD2. CDR1 and CDR2 from the germline V gene are LGHDT and YNNKEL (reference sequence). The CDR3 is made up of 16 amino acids. After removal of 0 bases from V and 5 bases from J, the junction contained 7 bases not matched to a gene. The CDR3 is CASSQDRTSAGETQYF. CDR3 DNA: TGTGCCAGCAGCCAAGATCGGACTAGCGCAGGGGAGACCCAGTACTTC.

The chain links TRBV10-3 to TRBJ1-1, with 7 positions matching TRBD1. This CDR3 contains 14 residues. With 4 bases clipped from V and 13 bases from J, the junction kept 15 bases outside the gene matches. Germline CDR1 is ENHRY and CDR2 is SYGVKD. CDR3 sequence (DNA): TGTGCCATCAGTGTTGGTGTATCGGGGACAGAGAATTTCTTT. Translating gives CAISVGVSGTENFF.